This T cell receptor (beta chain) was sequenced for a study of OX40 agonist ivuxolimab in advanced cancers. The CDR3 runs 14 residues. Germline CDR1 SNHLY, CDR2 FYNNEI. Trimming took 7 bases from V and 3 from J, leaving 13 bases between them. Assay used: immunoSEQ multiplex PCR; TCRdb lists only in-frame clones, some missing. The sample has about 34,000 clones, around 80% seen once. This chain joins TRBV2 and TRBJ1-3; unclear D gene. The receptor was derived from an adult with an advanced solid tumor such as melanoma, head and neck, liver or kidney cancer. This sample comprised CD4+ or CD8+ T cells sorted from blood, obtained in a trial of the OX40 agonist ivuxolimab. The CDR3 is CASTLLGSGNTIYF. CDR3 bases: TGTGCCAGCACCCTATTGGGCAGTGGAAACACCATATATTTT.